This T cell receptor beta chain was sequenced in a study of lymphopenia after photon versus proton radiotherapy. General study points: Better survival with proton therapy was suggested as possible, not demonstrated. Photon-treated patients lost naive T cells and TCR diversity; proton-treated stayed stable. A bigger post-nadir fall in TCR diversity correlated inversely with survival time in deceased patients. After the lymphocyte nadir, photon-treated repertoires showed oligoclonal expansion, especially of CD8+ Temra cells.

As to this clone: Its specificity is not known.

The method was immunoSEQ multiplex PCR; TCRdb's version includes in-frame clones alone and lacks a portion of them. In the table there are around 26,000 clones, about nine tenths of which are singletons. The receptor was derived from a woman in her forties or fifties with cholangiocarcinoma. This specimen was peripheral blood, taken from a patient treated with photon-based radiotherapy.

This CDR3 reads CASAQDRVSGQPQHF. The CDR3 bases are TGTGCCAGCGCTCAGGACAGGGTTTCGGGTCAGCCCCAGCATTTT. This sequence joins TRBV18 and TRBJ1-5, with 8 bases that match TRBD1. This CDR3 has 15 amino acids. J lost 6 bases, V lost 8 bases, and 12 bases had no gene match. Per germline, CDR1 KGHSH and CDR2 LQKENI.